This T cell receptor beta chain was sequenced during a study of blood T cell repertoires in COVID-19. Sequencing used immunoSEQ multiplex PCR; TCRdb keeps in-frame clones, though not all of them. This table holds 490,000 or so clones, less than 90% found once. The sample was PBMCs or T cells enriched from blood (not recorded which). This sequence originates from a woman aged 60-75 years who had recovered from COVID-19.

CDR3 bases: TGTGCCAGTGGGAGGACAGGGATCGGGGAGCTGTTTTTT. It specifies CASGRTGIGELFF. The rearrangement links TRBV19 to TRBJ2-2; 8 bases fit TRBD1. The CDR3 has 13 amino acids. CDR1 is LNHDA and CDR2 is SQIVND in the germline V gene (reference sequence). Losses at the gene ends were 8 bases for V and 7 bases for J; bases not matched to a gene: 6.